These 2 T cell receptor beta chains share one sample of origin, sequenced in a study of T cell responses to AZD1222 COVID-19 vaccine. The data were produced by immunoSEQ multiplex PCR, yet TCRdb's version contains in-frame clones alone and is incomplete. The sample has approximately 100,000 clones; 70% to 90% are singletons. The sample consisted of peripheral blood, taken 28 days after the second AZD1222 dose. Receptor source: an adult who received the AZD1222 COVID-19 vaccine.

The V and J genes are TRBV7-6 and TRBJ2-1, with 8 bases matching TRBD2. With 5 bases clipped from V and 4 bases from J, the junction kept 13 bases outside the gene matches. The germline V gene encodes CDR1 SGHVS and CDR2 FNYEAQ. This CDR3 comprises 17 residues. CDR3 loop: CASSTGAGGSQYNEQFF. CDR3 DNA sequence: TGTGCCAGCAGCACGGGGGCGGGAGGTTCCCAGTACAATGAGCAGTTCTTC.

The CDR3, as DNA: TGTGCCAGCAGCCTTCACAGCGGGGTTGGCTCCTACAATGAGCAGTTCTTC. It translates to CASSLHSGVGSYNEQFF. This chain links TRBV7-2 with TRBJ2-1, with 7 nucleotides matching TRBD2. Germline CDR1 reads SGHTA; CDR2 reads FQGNSA. The CDR3 runs 17 residues. V lost 5 bases, J lost 0 bases, and 10 bases stayed unmatched.